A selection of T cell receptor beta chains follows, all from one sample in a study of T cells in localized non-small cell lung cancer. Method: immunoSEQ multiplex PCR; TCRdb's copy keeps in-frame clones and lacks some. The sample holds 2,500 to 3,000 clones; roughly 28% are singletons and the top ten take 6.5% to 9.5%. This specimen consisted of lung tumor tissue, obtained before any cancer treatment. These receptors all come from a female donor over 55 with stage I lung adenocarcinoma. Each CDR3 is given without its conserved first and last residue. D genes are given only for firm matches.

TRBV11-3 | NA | ASSPPSLNTEAF
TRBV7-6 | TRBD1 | ASSRSGGRLDEQF
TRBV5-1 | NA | ASSLGRDPPGELF
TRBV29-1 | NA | SVEDWGGLGGTGELF
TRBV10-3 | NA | PSGESQLRDEQF
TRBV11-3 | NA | ASSYTRTAYNEQF
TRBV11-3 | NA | ASSLGLRSSYNEQF
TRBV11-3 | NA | ASSLDFWGRSTDTQY
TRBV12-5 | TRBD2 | ASGLTSSGSWSDTQY
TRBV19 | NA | ASSIGGSTEAF
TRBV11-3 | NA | ASSLDPGAGTEAF
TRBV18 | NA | ASSPAPPPLPQH
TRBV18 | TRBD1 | ASSPQASGTAGEKLF
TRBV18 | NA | ASSPPDGRDYGYT
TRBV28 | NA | ASSLHSGANVLT
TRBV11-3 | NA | ASSSREMGSETQY
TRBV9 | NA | ASSVGTEYEQY
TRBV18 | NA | ASSPGSTPNNEQF
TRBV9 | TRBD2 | ASSGWAAGLAVWEQF
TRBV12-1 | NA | ASREPCSGETQY
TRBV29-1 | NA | SVGQADGQPQH
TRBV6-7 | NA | ASSKTVEDTQY
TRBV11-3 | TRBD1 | ASSSRGQGMNTEAF
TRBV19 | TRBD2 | AHQVLAEFYEQY
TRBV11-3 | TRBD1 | ASSRDRHNEKLF
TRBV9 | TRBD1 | ASSLDRVIQPQH
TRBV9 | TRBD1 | ASSVSGQGAREQY
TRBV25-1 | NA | ASSDRDYGYT
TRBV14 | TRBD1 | ASSPRTGHSYNEQF
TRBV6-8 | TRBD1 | ASSQTGVGYGYT
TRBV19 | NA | ASSIFGTASNQPQH
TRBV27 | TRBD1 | ASSIKGQGYGYT
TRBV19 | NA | ASTPSGTPGSEQF
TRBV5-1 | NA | ASKIERSIRETQY
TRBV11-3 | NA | ASSLRGRGSVRTNEKLF
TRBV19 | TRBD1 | ASSLPGQGKDEAF
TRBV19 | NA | ASSIYGNKAEAF
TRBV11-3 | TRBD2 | ASTRGLTVYNEQF
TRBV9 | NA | ASGRDPGETQY
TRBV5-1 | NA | ASSPRGWGKGTEAF
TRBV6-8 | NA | ASSDRVSQETQY
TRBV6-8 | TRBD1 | ASRGGPGTGDNEQF
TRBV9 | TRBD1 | ASSQQGAYSTDTQY
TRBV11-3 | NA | ASSLDRESSGANVLT
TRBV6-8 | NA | ASRNRENTEAF
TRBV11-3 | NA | ASSLVFGEGAEKLF
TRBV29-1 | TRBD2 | SVDTGGPFEQF
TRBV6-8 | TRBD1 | ASKGQNSNQPQH